Below, 16 T cell receptor beta chains from the same sample are listed, as sequenced in a study of circulating and synovial CD4+ cells in juvenile arthritis. Here immunoSEQ multiplex PCR was the method, and the copy in TCRdb shows in-frame clones only, minus some. The data contain thousands of clones, almost 90% of them singletons. Sequenced input: HLA-DR+ CD4+ T cells from blood. Subset noted: circulating pathogenic-like lymphocytes, sorted as HLA-DR+CD14-CD3+CD4+CD25low/- blood T cells. These receptors were obtained from a human donor with juvenile idiopathic arthritis.

The rearrangement joins TRBV7-9 to TRBJ1-3; D possibly corresponds to TRBD1 (5 bases). This CDR3 has 14 amino acids. CDR1 is SEHNR, CDR2 FQNEAQ, per germline (reference sequence). Trimming left V 2 bases short and J 5 bases short, with 10 bases between. In nucleotides, the CDR3 is TGTGCCAGCAGCTTAATGGACACCAGAAACACCATATATTTT. Its translation: CASSLMDTRNTIYF.

This chain joins TRBV4-2 and TRBJ2-6; 8 bases fit TRBD1. With V trimmed by 0 bases and J by 1 base, 11 bases remained unmatched. Germline lookup yields CDR1 LGHNA and CDR2 YNFKEQ. This CDR3 has 20 residues. The CDR3 region has the DNA TGTGCCAGCAGCCAAGATCTCGGACAGGGACCAGGATCTGGGGCCAACGTCCTGACTTTC. It codes for CASSQDLGQGPGSGANVLTF.

This CDR3 is CAISEGGTAHYEQYF. DNA for the CDR3: TGTGCCATCAGTGAGGGTGGGACAGCCCACTACGAGCAGTACTTC. V gene TRBV10-3 combines with J gene TRBJ2-7; the match to TRBD1 covers 7 bases. Looked up from germline, CDR1 is ENHRY and CDR2 is SYGVKD. V trimming: 2 bases; J trimming: 3 bases; junction bases outside the gene matches: 7. This CDR3 contains 15 residues.

As DNA, the CDR3 is TGTGCCAGCAGCTGGAGGGACAGGAGCTCCTACGAGCAGTACTTC. It encodes CASSWRDRSSYEQYF. V usage is TRBV7-9 and J usage is TRBJ2-7; 8 bases map to TRBD1. The CDR3 sequence is 15 residues long. J lost 0 bases, V lost 4 bases, and 5 bases had no gene match. From germline, CDR1 is SEHNR and CDR2 FQNEAQ (reference sequence).

This clone has a single count. The V gene is TRBV5-4, the J gene TRBJ2-1; possibly TRBD1 for D (6 bases). V lost 1 base, J lost 1 base, and 6 bases lay in between. Looked up from germline, CDR1 is SGHNT and CDR2 is YYREEE (reference sequence). The CDR3 length is 14 residues. The CDR3 DNA is TGTGCCAGCAGCTTGCAGGGGTCCTACAATGAGCAGTTCTTC. It is translated as CASSLQGSYNEQFF.

V and J are TRBV7-8 and TRBJ2-7, with D maybe TRBD1 (6 bases). The CDR3 totals 16 residues. Trimming shortened V by 1 base and J by 0 bases, and 13 bases separated the two germline ends. Germline CDR1 and CDR2: SGHVS and FQNEAQ. CDR3 protein: CASSLGGRGISYEQYF. In DNA, the CDR3 is TGTGCCAGCAGCTTAGGTGGCAGGGGTATCTCCTACGAGCAGTACTTC.

The rearrangement joins TRBV6-6 to TRBJ1-6; D is unclear. The V end lost 4 bases, the J end lost 6 bases, and 10 bases lay between the germline ends. The CDR3 runs to 14 residues. The V gene's germline CDR1 is MNHNY and CDR2 SVGAGI (reference sequence). In DNA form, the CDR3 reads TGTGCCAGCAGTTCCTCCGCCAGTAATTCACCCCTCCACTTT. As protein: CASSSSASNSPLHF.

The rearrangement links TRBV27 to TRBJ2-1, with 12 bases identical to TRBD2. Germline V lookup: CDR1 MNHEY, CDR2 SMNVEV (reference sequence). The CDR3 is made up of 19 amino acids. With V trimmed by 1 base and J by 3 bases, 10 bases remained unmatched. The CDR3 DNA is TGTGCCAGCAGTTTATTAGCCCGCGGACTAGCGGGGAACTACAATGAGCAGTTCTTC. It is translated as CASSLLARGLAGNYNEQFF.

The rearrangement uses TRBV29-1 and TRBJ1-2, with 7 bases identical to TRBD1. Germline V gene lookup returns CDR1 SQVTM and CDR2 ANQGSEA. Trimming cost V 7 bases and J 5 bases; bases outside gene matches: 10. The CDR3 is 13 amino acids. The DNA of the CDR3 is TGCAGCGCTCGGGACAGCAATAATTATGGCTACACCTTC. Its translation is CSARDSNNYGYTF.

The chain joins TRBV29-1 to TRBJ2-2; D possibly corresponds to TRBD2 (7 bases). Germline V gene data show CDR1 as SQVTM and CDR2 as ANQGSEA. V was pared by 4 bases and J by 2 bases, with 14 bases between. The CDR3 length is 15 residues. The CDR3 region has the DNA TGCAGCGTTGTGGGGGGGCCCTCAAACACCGGGGAGCTGTTTTTT. It encodes CSVVGGPSNTGELFF.

V is TRBV5-6 and J is TRBJ1-1; D is possibly TRBD1 (5 bases). CDR3 length: 13 amino acids. Germline V CDR1 and CDR2: SGHDT, YYEEEE. The V end was cut by 0 bases, the J end by 10 bases, with 13 bases between. This CDR3 reads CASSLGPGQGAFF. The DNA of the CDR3 is TGTGCCAGCAGCTTGGGTCCAGGGCAAGGAGCTTTCTTT.

The rearrangement links TRBV6-6 to TRBJ2-7, with 13 bases fitting TRBD2. After removal of 2 bases from V and 7 bases from J, the junction contained 5 bases not matched to a gene. The CDR3 consists of 15 residues. Germline CDR1 MNHNY, CDR2 SVGAGI (reference sequence). The CDR3 sequence is CASSYGTSGAGEQYF. CDR3 bases: TGTGCCAGCAGTTACGGGACTAGCGGGGCTGGAGAGCAGTACTTC.

This chain uses TRBV7-2 with TRBJ2-3, with 8 nucleotides matching TRBD2. Germline V gene data show CDR1 as SGHTA and CDR2 as FQGNSA. The CDR3 runs 16 residues. After removal of 5 bases from V and 7 bases from J, the junction contained 14 bases not matched to a gene. CDR3 in amino acids: CASSPRGGGNTNTQYF. In nucleotides, the CDR3 is TGTGCCAGCAGCCCCAGGGGCGGGGGGAACACGAATACGCAGTATTTT.

The chain uses TRBV7-6 and TRBJ2-3; 8 nucleotides agree with TRBD1. Germline V gives CDR1 SGHVS, CDR2 FNYEAQ. The V and J ends lost 3 bases and 2 bases, in that order; junction bases with no gene match: 7. CDR3 length: 16 amino acids. CDR3 sequence reads: CASSLGPGQVTDTQYF. CDR3 nucleotides: TGTGCCAGCAGCTTGGGGCCGGGACAGGTCACAGATACGCAGTATTTT.

The chain uses TRBV27 and TRBJ1-2; 8 nucleotides align to TRBD1. This CDR3 comprises 15 residues. CDR1 and CDR2 (germline): MNHEY, SMNVEV (reference sequence). Unmatched junction bases numbered 10, after V lost 4 bases and J lost 6 bases. CDR3 loop: CASSSIPRTGHGYTF. In DNA form, the CDR3 reads TGTGCCAGCAGTTCTATACCGCGGACAGGGCATGGCTACACCTTC.

CDR3 sequence (DNA): TGCGCCAGCAGTGAGAAGGCGACGCAGGCTTCCTACGAGCAGTACTTC. Its translation: CASSEKATQASYEQYF. The chain carries TRBV10-1 and TRBJ2-7; D not certain. The germline V and J ends were trimmed by 2 bases and 1 base, with 15 bases remaining between them. Germline CDR1 reads WNHNN; CDR2 reads SYGVQD (reference sequence). This CDR3 is built from 16 residues.